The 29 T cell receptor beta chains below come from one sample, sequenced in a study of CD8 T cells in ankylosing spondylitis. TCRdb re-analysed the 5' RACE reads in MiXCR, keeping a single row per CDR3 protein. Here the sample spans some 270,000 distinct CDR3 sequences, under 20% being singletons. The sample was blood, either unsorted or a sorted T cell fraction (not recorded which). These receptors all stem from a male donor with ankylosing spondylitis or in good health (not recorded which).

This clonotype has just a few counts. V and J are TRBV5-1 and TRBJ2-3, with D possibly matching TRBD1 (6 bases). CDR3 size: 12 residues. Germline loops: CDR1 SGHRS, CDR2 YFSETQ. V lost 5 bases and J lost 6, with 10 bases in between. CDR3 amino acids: CASRSGVDTQYF. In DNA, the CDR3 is TGCGCCAGCAGATCAGGGGTTGATACGCAGTATTTT.

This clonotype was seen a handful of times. This CDR3 reads CASSYSTESSYEQYF. For the CDR3, the DNA is TGTGCCAGCAGTTACTCGACAGAGAGCTCCTACGAGCAGTACTTC. The V call is TRBV6-2 or TRBV6-3, the J call TRBJ2-7, with D possibly TRBD1 on 5 matching bases. Germline V gene lookup returns CDR1 MNHEY and CDR2 SVGEGT. This CDR3 has 15 amino acids. The V and J ends lost 0 bases and 0 bases respectively, with 9 bases between them.

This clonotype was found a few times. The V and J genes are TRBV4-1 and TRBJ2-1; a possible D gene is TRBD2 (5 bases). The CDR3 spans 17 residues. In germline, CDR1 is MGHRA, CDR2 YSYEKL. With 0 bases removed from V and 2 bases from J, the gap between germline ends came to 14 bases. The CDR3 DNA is TGCGCCAGCAGCCAAGATGTTGGCCAAGCGGCCTACAATGAGCAGTTCTTC. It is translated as CASSQDVGQAAYNEQFF.

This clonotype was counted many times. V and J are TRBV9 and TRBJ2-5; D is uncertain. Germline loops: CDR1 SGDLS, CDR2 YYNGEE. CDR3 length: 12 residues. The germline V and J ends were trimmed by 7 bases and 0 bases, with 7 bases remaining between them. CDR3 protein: CASSMNQETQYF. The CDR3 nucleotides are TGTGCCAGCTCTATGAACCAAGAGACCCAGTACTTC.

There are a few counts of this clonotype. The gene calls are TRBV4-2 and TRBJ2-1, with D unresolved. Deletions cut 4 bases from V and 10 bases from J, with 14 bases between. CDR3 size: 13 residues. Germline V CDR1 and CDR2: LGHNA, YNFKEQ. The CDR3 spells CASSLPPGEEQFF. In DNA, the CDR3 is TGTGCCAGCAGCCTCCCGCCCGGCGAAGAGCAGTTCTTC.

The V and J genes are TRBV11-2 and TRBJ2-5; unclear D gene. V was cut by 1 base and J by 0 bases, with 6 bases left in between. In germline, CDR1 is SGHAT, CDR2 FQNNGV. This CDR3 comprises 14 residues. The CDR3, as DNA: TGTGCCAGCAGCTTAGCGTCATACCAAGAGACCCAGTACTTC. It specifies CASSLASYQETQYF. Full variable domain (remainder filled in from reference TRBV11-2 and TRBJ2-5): EAGVAQSPRYKIIEKRQSVAFWCNPISGHATLYWYQQILGQGPKLLIQFQNNGVVDDSQLPKDRFSAERLKGVDSTLKIQPAKLEDSAVYLCASSLASYQETQYFGPGTRLLVL.

CDR3 residues: CSAYNREQEYNEQFF. The CDR3 coding sequence is TGCAGTGCATACAATAGGGAGCAGGAATACAATGAGCAGTTCTTC. The rearrangement links TRBV20-1 to TRBJ2-1; weak D call: TRBD2 (5 bases). Germline CDR1 DFQATT, CDR2 SNEGSKA (reference sequence). V dropped 6 bases and J dropped 4 bases, with 19 bases sitting between them. The length of the CDR3 is 15 residues.

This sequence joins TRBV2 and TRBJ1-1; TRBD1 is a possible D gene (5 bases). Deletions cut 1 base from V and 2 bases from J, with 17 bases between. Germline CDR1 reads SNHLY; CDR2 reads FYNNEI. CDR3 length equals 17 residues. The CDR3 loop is CASSEGAGSGPNTEAFF. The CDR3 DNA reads TGTGCCAGCAGTGAAGGGGCAGGATCAGGGCCAAACACTGAAGCTTTCTTT.

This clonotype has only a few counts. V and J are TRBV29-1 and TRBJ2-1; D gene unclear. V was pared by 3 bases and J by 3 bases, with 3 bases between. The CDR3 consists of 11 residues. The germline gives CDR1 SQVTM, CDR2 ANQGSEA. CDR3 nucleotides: TGCAGCGTTGACAACTACAATGAGCAGTTCTTC. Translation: CSVDNYNEQFF.

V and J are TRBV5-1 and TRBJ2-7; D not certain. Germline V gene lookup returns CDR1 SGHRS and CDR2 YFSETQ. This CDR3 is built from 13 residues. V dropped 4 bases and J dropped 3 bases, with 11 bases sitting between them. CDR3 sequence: CASSPTRDYEQYF. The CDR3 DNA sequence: TGCGCCAGCAGCCCTACAAGGGACTACGAGCAGTACTTC.

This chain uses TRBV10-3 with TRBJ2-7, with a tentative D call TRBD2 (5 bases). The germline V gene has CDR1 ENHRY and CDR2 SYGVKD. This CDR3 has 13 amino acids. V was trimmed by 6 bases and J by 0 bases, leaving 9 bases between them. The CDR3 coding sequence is TGTGCCATCAGGGAGGACCACTCCTACGAGCAGTACTTC. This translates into CAIREDHSYEQYF.

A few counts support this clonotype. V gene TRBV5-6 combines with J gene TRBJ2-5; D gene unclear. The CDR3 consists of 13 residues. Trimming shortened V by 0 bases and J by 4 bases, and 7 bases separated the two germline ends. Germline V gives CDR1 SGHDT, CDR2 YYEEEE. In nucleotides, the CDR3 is TGTGCCAGCAGCTTGGAGTCGGCAGAGACCCAGTACTTC. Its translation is CASSLESAETQYF.

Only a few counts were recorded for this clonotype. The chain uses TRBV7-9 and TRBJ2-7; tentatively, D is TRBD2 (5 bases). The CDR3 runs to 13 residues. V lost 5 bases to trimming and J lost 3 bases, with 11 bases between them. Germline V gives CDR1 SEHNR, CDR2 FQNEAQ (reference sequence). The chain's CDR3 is CASSHPGNYEQYF. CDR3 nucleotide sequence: TGTGCCAGCAGCCATCCCGGGAACTACGAGCAGTACTTC.

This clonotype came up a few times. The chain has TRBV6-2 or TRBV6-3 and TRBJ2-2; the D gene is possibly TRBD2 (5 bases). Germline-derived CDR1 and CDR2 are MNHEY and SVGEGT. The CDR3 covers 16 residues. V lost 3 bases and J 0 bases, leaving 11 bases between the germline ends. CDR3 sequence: CASSYALGTNTGELFF. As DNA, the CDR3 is TGTGCCAGCAGTTATGCCCTCGGGACGAACACCGGGGAGCTGTTTTTT.

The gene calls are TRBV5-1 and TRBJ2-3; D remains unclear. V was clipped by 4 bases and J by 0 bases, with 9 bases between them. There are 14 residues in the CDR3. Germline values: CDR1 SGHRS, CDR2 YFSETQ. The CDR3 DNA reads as TGCGCCAGCAGCCCGATCGGTAGCACAGATACGCAGTATTTT. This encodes CASSPIGSTDTQYF.

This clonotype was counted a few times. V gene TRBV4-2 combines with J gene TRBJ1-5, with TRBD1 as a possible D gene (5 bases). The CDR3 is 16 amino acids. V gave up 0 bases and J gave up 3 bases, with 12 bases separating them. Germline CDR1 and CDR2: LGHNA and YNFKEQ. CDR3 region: CASSQESGLYNQPQHF. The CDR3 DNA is TGTGCCAGCAGCCAAGAATCAGGGCTTTACAATCAGCCCCAGCATTTT.

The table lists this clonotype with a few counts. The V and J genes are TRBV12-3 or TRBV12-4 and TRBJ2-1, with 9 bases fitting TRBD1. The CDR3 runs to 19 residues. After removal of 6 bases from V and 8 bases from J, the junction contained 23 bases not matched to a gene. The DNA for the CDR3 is TGTGCCAGCAGCCCCGGGACAGGGAGGTCTAGGAGATGGAGGCATGAGCAGTTCTTC. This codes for CASSPGTGRSRRWRHEQFF.

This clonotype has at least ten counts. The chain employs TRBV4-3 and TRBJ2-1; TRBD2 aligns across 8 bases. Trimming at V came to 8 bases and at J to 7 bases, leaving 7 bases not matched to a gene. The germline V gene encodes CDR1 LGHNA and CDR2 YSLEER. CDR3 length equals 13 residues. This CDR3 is CASVGQRENEQFF. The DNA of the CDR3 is TGCGCCAGCGTAGGCCAGCGGGAGAATGAGCAGTTCTTC.

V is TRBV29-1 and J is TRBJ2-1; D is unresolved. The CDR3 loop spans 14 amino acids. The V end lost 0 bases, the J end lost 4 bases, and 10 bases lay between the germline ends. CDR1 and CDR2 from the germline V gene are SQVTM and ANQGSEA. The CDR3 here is CSVEDYSQYNEQFF. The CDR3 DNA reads TGCAGCGTTGAAGATTACAGCCAATACAATGAGCAGTTCTTC.

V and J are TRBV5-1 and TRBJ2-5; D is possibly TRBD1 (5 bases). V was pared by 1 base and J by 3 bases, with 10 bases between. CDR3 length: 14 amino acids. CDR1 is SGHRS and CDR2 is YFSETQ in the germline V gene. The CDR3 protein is CASSLLGAEETQYF. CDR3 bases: TGCGCCAGCAGCTTGTTAGGGGCCGAAGAGACCCAGTACTTC.

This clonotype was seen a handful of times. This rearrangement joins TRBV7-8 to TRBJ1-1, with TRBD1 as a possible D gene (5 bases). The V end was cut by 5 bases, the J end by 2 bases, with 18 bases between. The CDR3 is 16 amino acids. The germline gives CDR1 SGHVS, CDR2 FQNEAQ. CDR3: CASSEPASGFNTEAFF. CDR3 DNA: TGTGCCAGCAGCGAACCAGCTTCAGGGTTTAACACTGAAGCTTTCTTT.

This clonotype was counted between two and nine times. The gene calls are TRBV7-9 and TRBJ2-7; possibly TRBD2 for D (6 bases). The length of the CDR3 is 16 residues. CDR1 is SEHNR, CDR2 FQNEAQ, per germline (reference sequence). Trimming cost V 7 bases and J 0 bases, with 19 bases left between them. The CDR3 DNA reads TGTGCCAGCACCCTTGACCGGGACGGGAGCTCCTACGAGCAGTACTTC. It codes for CASTLDRDGSSYEQYF.

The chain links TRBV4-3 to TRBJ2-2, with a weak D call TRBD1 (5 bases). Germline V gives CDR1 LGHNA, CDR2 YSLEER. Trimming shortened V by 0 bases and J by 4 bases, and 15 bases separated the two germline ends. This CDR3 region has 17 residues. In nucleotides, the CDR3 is TGCGCCAGCAGCCAAGAGTATTGGGCAGGGCTCACCGGGGAGCTGTTTTTT. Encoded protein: CASSQEYWAGLTGELFF.

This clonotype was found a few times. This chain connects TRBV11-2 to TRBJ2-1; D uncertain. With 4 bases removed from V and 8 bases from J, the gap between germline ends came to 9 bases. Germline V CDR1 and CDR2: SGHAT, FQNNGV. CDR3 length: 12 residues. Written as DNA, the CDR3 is TGTGCCAGCAGCTGGGGTTACGATGAGCAGTTCTTC. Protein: CASSWGYDEQFF.

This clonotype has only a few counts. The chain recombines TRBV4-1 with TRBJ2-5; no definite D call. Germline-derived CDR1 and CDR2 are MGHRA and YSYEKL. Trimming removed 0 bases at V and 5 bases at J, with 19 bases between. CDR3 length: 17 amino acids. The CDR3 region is CASSQEFSLTELETQYF. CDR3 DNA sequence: TGCGCCAGCAGCCAAGAGTTTAGTCTTACCGAGCTGGAGACCCAGTACTTC.

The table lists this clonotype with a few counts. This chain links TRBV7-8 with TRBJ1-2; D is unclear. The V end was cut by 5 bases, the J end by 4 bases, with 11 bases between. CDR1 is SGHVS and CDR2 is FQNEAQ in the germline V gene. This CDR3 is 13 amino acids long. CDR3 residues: CASSATVGYGYTF. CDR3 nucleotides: TGTGCCAGCAGCGCCACAGTGGGCTATGGCTACACCTTC.

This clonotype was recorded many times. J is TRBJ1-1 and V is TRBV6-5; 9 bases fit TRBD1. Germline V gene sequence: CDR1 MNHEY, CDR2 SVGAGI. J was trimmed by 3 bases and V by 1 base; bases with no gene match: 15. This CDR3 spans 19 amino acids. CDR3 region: CASSYFGVPGQGSDTEAFF. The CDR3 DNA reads TGTGCCAGCAGTTACTTCGGCGTCCCGGGACAGGGTTCGGACACTGAAGCTTTCTTT.

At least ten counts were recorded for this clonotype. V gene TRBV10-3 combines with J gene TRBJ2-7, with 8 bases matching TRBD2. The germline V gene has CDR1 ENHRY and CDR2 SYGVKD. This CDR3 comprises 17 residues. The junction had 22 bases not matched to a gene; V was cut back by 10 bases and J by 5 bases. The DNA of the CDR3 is TGTGCCACAGGGCGAGGAACATTGTGGGGACTAGTCGACGAGCAGTACTTC. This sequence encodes CATGRGTLWGLVDEQYF.

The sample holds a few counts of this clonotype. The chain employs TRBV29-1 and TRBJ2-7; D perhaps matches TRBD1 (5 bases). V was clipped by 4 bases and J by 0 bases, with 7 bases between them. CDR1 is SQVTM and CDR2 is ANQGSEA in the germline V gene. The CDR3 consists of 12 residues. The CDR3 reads CSVGDSSYEQYF. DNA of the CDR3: TGCAGCGTTGGAGACAGCTCCTACGAGCAGTACTTC.